This TCR beta chain was recorded in a study of T-cell reconstitution after alpha-beta-depleted transplantation in children. Study results and limitations: High day-60 TCRbeta diversity in some patients came from surviving recipient T cells and thymic progenitors. By about two months after transplant, alpha-beta T cells reportedly arose from several hundred graft clones that had expanded. A year post-transplant, T-cell counts and diversity derived mostly from newly produced T cells.

The V end was cut by 3 bases, the J end by 1 base, with 13 bases between. The CDR3 covers 15 residues. Germline V CDR1 and CDR2: DFQATT, SNEGSKA (reference sequence). A library of TCRbeta sequences, prepared with unique molecular identifiers, was generated. TCRdb called the PCR reads again in MiXCR, with one record for every CDR3 protein. The sample has hundreds of thousands of distinct CDR3 sequences, around 14% seen once. There are a few counts of this clonotype. Its cognate antigen is unknown. Material: PBMCs, obtained before TCRalphabeta/CD19-depleted stem cell transplant. The chain links TRBV20-1 to TRBJ1-5; D unclear. This receptor was identified in a girl aged 2-10 years with congenital amegakaryocytic thrombocytopenia, due to receive a stem cell transplant. The CDR3: CSASPTPESNQPQHF. CDR3 nucleotide sequence: TGCAGTGCTAGCCCCACCCCGGAAAGCAATCAGCCCCAGCATTTT.